A selection of T cell receptor beta chains follows, all from one sample in a study of a mutant IDH1 vaccine in newly diagnosed glioma. The protocol was immunoSEQ multiplex PCR, while the TCRdb copy is restricted to in-frame clones and leaves out a portion. Altogether around 33,000 clones are present, 90% being singletons, with the ten largest covering more than 20%. No cognate antigen is known for these TCRs. The sequencing here drew on PBMCs, taken from a glioma patient whose treatment included an IDH1 peptide vaccine. These receptor sequences come from a man aged 18 to 29 with glioma. CDR3s include the opening cysteine and the closing phenylalanine or tryptophan. D genes are given only for firm matches. Size values are once, few and many counts, or a class for expanded clones, and some rows have none.

d_gene | j_gene | v_gene | abundance | CDR3aa | CDR3nt
TRBD1 | TRBJ2-7 | TRBV27 | - | CASSLTGQGYEQYF | TGTGCCAGCAGTTTAACGGGACAGGGTTACGAGCAGTACTTC
- | TRBJ1-2 | TRBV29-1 | - | CSVLLPNYGYTF | TGCAGCGTCCTACTACCAAACTATGGCTACACCTTC
TRBD1 | TRBJ1-4 | TRBV7-9 | - | CASSPGQGDEKLFF | TGTGCCAGCAGCCCTGGACAGGGAGACGAAAAACTGTTTTTT
TRBD2 | TRBJ2-2 | TRBV4-3 | - | CASSQDLAGGPGGELFF | TGCGCCAGCAGCCAAGATCTAGCGGGAGGGCCAGGGGGGGAGCTGTTTTTT
- | TRBJ2-2 | TRBV6-6 | - | CASSYYDTGELFF | TGTGCCAGCAGTTACTACGACACCGGGGAGCTGTTTTTT
- | TRBJ2-6 | TRBV19 | - | CASSIVGDGANVLTF | TGTGCCAGTAGTATTGTAGGGGACGGGGCCAACGTCCTGACTTTC
TRBD1 | TRBJ1-1 | TRBV28 | - | CASNDPGQGLNTEAFF | TGTGCCAGCAACGATCCCGGACAGGGGCTGAACACTGAAGCTTTCTTT
TRBD2 | TRBJ2-2 | TRBV10-3 | - | CAIWREGNTGELFF | TGTGCCATCTGGCGGGAGGGGAACACCGGGGAGCTGTTTTTT
TRBD2 | TRBJ2-1 | TRBV6-5 | - | CASSYLLAGAGEQFF | TGTGCCAGCAGTTACCTACTAGCGGGAGCTGGTGAGCAGTTCTTC
- | TRBJ2-6 | TRBV4-1 | - | CASSQDTGATGANVLTF | TGCGCCAGCAGCCAAGATACGGGCGCTACGGGGGCCAACGTCCTGACTTTC
- | TRBJ2-6 | TRBV14 | - | CASSQLRSSGANVLTF | TGTGCCAGCAGCCAACTCAGGAGCTCTGGGGCCAACGTCCTGACTTTC
- | TRBJ1-5 | TRBV6-1 | - | CASSDPRMGNQPQHF | TGTGCCAGCAGTGACCCGCGGATGGGCAATCAGCCCCAGCATTTT
- | TRBJ1-2 | TRBV7-2 | - | CASSLARGYGYTF | TGTGCCAGCAGCTTAGCGCGGGGCTATGGCTACACCTTC
TRBD1 | TRBJ2-7 | TRBV7-2 | - | CASSLEGTASYEQYF | TGTGCCAGCAGCTTAGAGGGGACAGCCTCCTACGAGCAGTACTTC
TRBD2 | TRBJ2-7 | TRBV4-3 | - | CASSQDSGSSYEQYF | TGCGCCAGCAGCCAAGATAGCGGGAGCTCCTACGAGCAGTACTTC
- | TRBJ2-2 | TRBV5-1 | few | CASSLGESTGELFF | TGCGCCAGCAGCTTGGGAGAGTCCACCGGGGAGCTGTTTTTT
TRBD1 | TRBJ1-2 | TRBV6-5 | once | CASRAGTGAGYTF | TGTGCCAGCAGGGCCGGGACAGGGGCGGGCTACACCTTC
- | TRBJ2-7 | TRBV5-6 | - | CASSSRGGARYEQYF | TGTGCCAGCAGCTCCAGAGGCGGGGCGCGGTACGAGCAGTACTTC
- | TRBJ2-7 | TRBV27 | - | CASSLSGGRWSYEQYF | TGTGCCAGCAGTTTATCTGGGGGGAGATGGTCCTACGAGCAGTACTTC
- | TRBJ1-4 | TRBV4-3 | once | CASSLKDQAVTNEKLFF | TGCGCCAGCAGCCTAAAAGATCAGGCAGTAACTAATGAAAAACTGTTTTTT
- | TRBJ1-1 | TRBV29-1 | - | CSVEDTGGNTEAFF | TGCAGCGTTGAAGATACAGGTGGAAACACTGAAGCTTTCTTT
TRBD2 | TRBJ2-2 | TRBV28 | - | CASSSWWSSGTNTGELFF | TGTGCCAGCAGTTCCTGGTGGTCTAGCGGGACCAACACCGGGGAGCTGTTTTTT
TRBD1 | TRBJ1-5 | TRBV27 | - | CASSPTGTGSNQPQHF | TGTGCCAGCAGTCCGACTGGGACAGGTAGCAATCAGCCCCAGCATTTT
TRBD1 | TRBJ1-5 | TRBV6-6 | - | CASRPQGASQPQHF | TGTGCCAGCAGGCCCCAGGGGGCGAGTCAGCCCCAGCATTTT
- | TRBJ1-2 | TRBV6-1 | - | CASSDRHNYGYTF | TGTGCCAGCAGTGACAGACATAACTATGGCTACACCTTC
- | TRBJ2-5 | TRBV29-1 | - | CSVDGAAGRLETQYF | TGCAGCGTTGATGGGGCCGCTGGTCGATTAGAGACCCAGTACTTC
- | TRBJ1-1 | TRBV19 | once | CASSIGGITEAFF | TGTGCCAGTAGTATTGGCGGAATCACTGAAGCTTTCTTT
- | TRBJ2-1 | TRBV27 | - | CASSHTLAGEQFF | TGTGCCAGCAGTCACACGCTAGCCGGTGAGCAGTTCTTC
- | TRBJ1-5 | TRBV2 | - | CASSEGGVGAQPQHF | TGTGCCAGCAGTGAAGGCGGGGTTGGGGCTCAGCCCCAGCATTTT
- | TRBJ1-3 | TRBV6-6 | - | CASSYRPASSGNTIYF | TGTGCCAGCAGTTACCGACCGGCCTCCTCTGGAAACACCATATATTTT
- | TRBJ2-1 | TRBV6-5 | - | CASALGKPNEQFF | TGTGCCAGCGCCCTCGGCAAGCCCAATGAGCAGTTCTTC
- | TRBJ2-7 | TRBV30 | - | CAWSAGGGRGEQYF | TGTGCCTGGAGTGCAGGGGGGGGCCGCGGCGAGCAGTACTTC
TRBD1 | TRBJ1-1 | TRBV5-1 | - | CASSLPPGQGVTEAFF | TGCGCCAGCAGCTTGCCTCCGGGACAGGGGGTAACTGAAGCTTTCTTT
TRBD2 | TRBJ2-7 | TRBV10-2 | once | CASSDPGTSGFYEQYF | TGCGCCAGCAGTGACCCCGGGACTAGCGGCTTCTACGAGCAGTACTTC
TRBD1 | TRBJ1-2 | TRBV19 | - | CASSRRGQGGNYGYTF | TGTGCCAGTAGCAGGCGGGGACAGGGCGGTAACTATGGCTACACCTTC
- | TRBJ1-1 | TRBV25-1 | - | CASSNPGTEAFF | TGTGCCAGCAGTAACCCAGGCACTGAAGCTTTCTTT
- | TRBJ1-1 | TRBV19 | - | CASSITGLNTEAFF | TGTGCCAGTAGTATAACCGGGCTGAACACTGAAGCTTTCTTT
TRBD1 | TRBJ2-7 | TRBV2 | - | CASSGQGYEQYF | TGTGCCAGCAGTGGACAGGGGTACGAGCAGTACTTC
- | TRBJ2-7 | TRBV19 | - | CASSISHRMAYEQYF | TGTGCCAGTAGTATCTCGCACCGGATGGCCTACGAGCAGTACTTC
- | TRBJ2-7 | TRBV5-1 | - | CASSLSRPTYEQYF | TGCGCCAGCAGCTTGAGCAGGCCAACCTACGAGCAGTACTTC
- | TRBJ1-2 | TRBV4-1 | few | CASSPLARGLDPFNYGYTF | TGCGCCAGCAGCCCGCTAGCCCGAGGTCTTGACCCTTTTAACTATGGCTACACCTTC
- | TRBJ1-2 | TRBV5-1 | - | CASSQTERGYTF | TGCGCCAGCAGCCAGACGGAGAGGGGCTACACCTTC
TRBD1 | TRBJ2-4 | TRBV2 | - | CASRIQGAAKNIQYF | TGTGCCAGCAGGATTCAGGGGGCTGCCAAAAACATTCAGTACTTC